This T cell receptor beta chain was profiled in a study of beta chain features in type 1 diabetes. About the research overall: Researchers looked at approximately 100,000,000 sorted cells across all samples.

The study reverse transcribed the entire isolated RNA, so it sequenced expressed TCRB transcripts. The method was immunoSEQ multiplex PCR; TCRdb's version includes in-frame clones alone and lacks a portion of them. The sample has 900,000 or so clones; roughly 16% are singletons. Germline V gene data show CDR1 as SEHNR and CDR2 as FQNEAQ (reference sequence). The CDR3 length is 16 residues. The ends lost 5 bases at V and 2 bases at J; junction bases unmatched: 11. Findings and caveats of the study: At VDJ recombination sites, type 1 diabetes patients had fewer insertions and more deleted nucleotides.

As for this clone: Its target is unknown.

The sample consisted of naive CD4+ T cells from blood. The rearrangement links TRBV7-9 to TRBJ1-1; TRBD1 matches 7 bases. This sequence was found in a young woman in good health. The chain's CDR3 is CASSKRQGWRNTEAFF. In nucleotides, the CDR3 is TGTGCCAGCAGCAAACGACAGGGCTGGCGTAACACTGAAGCTTTCTTT.